The source of this T cell receptor (beta chain) is a study of blood T cell repertoires in COVID-19. Study-level information: Samples representing acute and convalescent COVID-19 were sourced from the United States, Italy and Spain. The analysed material was cDNA or gDNA that came from T cells, B-cell-depleted T cells, or PBMCs.

In the study's own analysis: Estimation of nucleated cell counts relied on the amplification of reference gene primers. Clones were sequenced by immunoSEQ multiplex PCR, and TCRdb holds only the in-frame ones, with some missing. The DNA was the basis for D and trimming; V, J and clone size are from that table. This table has roughly 250,000 clones, approximately 86% appearing once. The length of the CDR3 is 14 residues. Germline V lookup: CDR1 GTSNPN, CDR2 SVGIG (reference sequence). V dropped 4 bases and J dropped 2 bases, with 14 bases sitting between them. Material for sequencing was peripheral blood. This TCR was sampled from a man aged 35-49 years who had recovered from COVID-19. J is TRBJ1-1 and V is TRBV30; TRBD1 might be the D (6 bases). CDR3 in amino acids: CAWTRGGGNTEAFF. CDR3 bases: TGTGCCTGGACCCGAGGGGGGGGAAACACTGAAGCTTTCTTT.